These 5 T cell receptor beta chains share one sample of origin, sequenced in a study of tumor and adjacent non-tumor tissue in lung cancer. TCRbeta libraries were built with three rounds of nested PCR, modified from ARM-PCR. TCRdb reprocessed the multiplex PCR reads with MiXCR, giving one entry per CDR3 protein. The data contain more than 85,000 distinct CDR3 sequences, roughly 75% of them singletons. RNA was extracted from bulk tissue without any cell sorting. The specimen sequenced was lung tumor tissue. The receptors derive from an older woman with non-small cell lung cancer.

The gene calls are TRBV11-2 and TRBJ2-1; 8 bases line up with TRBD2. J was trimmed by 7 bases and V by 5 bases; bases with no gene match: 10. The CDR3 sequence is 15 residues long. The germline V gene has CDR1 SGHAT and CDR2 FQNNGV. The DNA for the CDR3 is TGTGCCAGCAGCCCCGAAGGCGGGAGGAATAATGAGCAGTTCTTC. Its protein is CASSPEGGRNNEQFF.

Concerning this clonotype itself: This may stem from a read error, because a much larger clone lies one nucleotide away. The genes are TRBV6-1 and TRBJ1-1; 7 bases map to TRBD1. Unmatched junction bases numbered 13, after V lost 3 bases and J lost 6 bases. CDR1 is MNHNS and CDR2 is SASEGT in the germline V gene. The CDR3 spans 16 residues. Written as DNA, the CDR3 is TGTGCCAGCAGTGAGCGTTTTACAGGGGACGCCCCTGAAGCTTTCTTT. It translates to CASSERFTGDAPEAFF.

The CDR3 here is CASSLFSGSSYNEQFF. The DNA of the CDR3 is TGTGCCAGCAGTTTATTCAGCGGGAGTTCCTACAATGAGCAGTTCTTC. The V gene is TRBV28, the J gene TRBJ2-1, with 8 bases matching TRBD2. In germline, CDR1 is MDHEN, CDR2 SYDVKM. The junction had 3 bases not matched to a gene; V was cut back by 1 base and J by 1 base. The CDR3 loop spans 16 amino acids. The full variable domain, in which reference TRBV28 and TRBJ2-1 provide the parts outside the CDR3, is DVKVTQSSRYLVKRTGEKVFLECVQDMDHENMFWYRQDPGLGLRLIYFSYDVKMKEKGDIPEGYSVSREKKERFSLILESASTNQTSMYLCASSLFSGSSYNEQFFGPGTRLTVL.

The chain joins TRBV20-1 to TRBJ2-7; no clear D gene. Trimming shortened V by 0 bases and J by 7 bases, and 13 bases separated the two germline ends. Germline-derived CDR1 and CDR2 are DFQATT and SNEGSKA (reference sequence). The CDR3 is made up of 13 amino acids. The CDR3 DNA is TGCAGTGCTAGAGAGGATCCTGGCGATGAGCAGTACTTC. Translated: CSAREDPGDEQYF.

As regards this clonotype: The conserved closing phenylalanine or tryptophan is absent in this CDR3, likely reflecting a read error. The V call is TRBV29-1, the J call TRBJ2-4, with a tentative D call TRBD1 (6 bases). This CDR3 comprises 12 residues. Germline assignment: CDR1 SQVTM and CDR2 ANQGSEA. CDR3 in DNA: TGCAACGTTACCTGGGGGCTGAACATTCAGTACCTC. Protein: CNVTWGLNIQYL.